One sample yielded the 19 T cell receptor beta chains listed below, sequenced in a study of T cell repertoires in ileal Crohn's disease. Sequencing used immunoSEQ multiplex PCR; TCRdb keeps in-frame clones, though not all of them. The sample lists about 4,000 clones; about 85% were seen once. Stated time point: neoterminal ileum biopsy at postoperative endoscopy, about 6 months after surgery. Input material: ileal tissue. Every receptor here comes from an adult with Crohn's disease.

The chain couples TRBV4-1 to TRBJ1-1; D possibly corresponds to TRBD1 (6 bases). The CDR3 covers 18 residues. Germline V gene sequence: CDR1 MGHRA, CDR2 YSYEKL. V lost 0 bases, J lost 0 bases, and 17 bases lay in between. The CDR3 nucleotides read TGCGCCAGCAGCCAAGATCGGGGGGCCCGTGGAATGAACACTGAAGCTTTCTTT. Translated: CASSQDRGARGMNTEAFF.

The V and J genes are TRBV7-9 and TRBJ1-1, with 8 bases aligning to TRBD1. J lost 1 base, V lost 3 bases, and 1 base had no gene match. Germline values: CDR1 SEHNR, CDR2 FQNEAQ (reference sequence). The CDR3 covers 14 residues. CDR3 sequence: CASSLGTGNTEAFF. The DNA for the CDR3 is TGTGCCAGCAGCTTGGGGACAGGGAACACTGAAGCTTTCTTT.

The chain is built from TRBV12-2 and TRBJ1-5; the table's D call, TRBD1, was not checked against the DNA. TRBV12-2 is an annotated pseudogene. CDR3 length: 18 residues. In DNA form, the CDR3 reads TGTGCAAGTCGCTTAGACGGGGACAGGCAGCTACGAGATCAGCCCCAGCATTTT. This codes for CASRLDGDRQLRDQPQHF.

A few counts support this clone. The CDR3 DNA sequence: TGTGCCAGCAGTAACACTGGGAAGGGGGGCTACACCTTC. It translates to CASSNTGKGGYTF. The chain combines TRBV6-4 with TRBJ1-2, with a tentative D call TRBD1 (5 bases). CDR1 and CDR2 from the germline V gene are MRHNA and SNTAGT. Trimming shortened V by 5 bases and J by 8 bases, and 15 bases separated the two germline ends. The CDR3 extends over 13 amino acids.

V usage is TRBV19 and J usage is TRBJ1-5; 10 nucleotides align to TRBD1. The germline V gene has CDR1 LNHDA and CDR2 SQIVND (reference sequence). V gave up 7 bases and J gave up 6 bases; unmatched junction bases: 12. CDR3 size: 16 residues. CDR3 amino acids: CASTRTDRGRFQPQHF. As DNA, the CDR3 is TGTGCCAGTACTAGGACCGACAGGGGGCGATTTCAGCCCCAGCATTTT. Using reference TRBV19 and TRBJ1-5 for the parts outside the CDR3, the full variable domain is DGGITQSPKYLFRKEGQNVTLSCEQNLNHDAMYWYRQDPGQGLRLIYYSQIVNDFQKGDIAEGYSVSREKKESFPLTVTSAQKNPTAFYLCASTRTDRGRFQPQHFGDGTRLSIL.

The rearrangement uses TRBV7-2 and TRBJ1-1; 9 bases are a match to TRBD1. Germline assignment: CDR1 SGHTA and CDR2 FQGNSA. The V and J ends lost 6 bases and 1 base, in that order; junction bases with no gene match: 6. The CDR3 loop spans 15 amino acids. The CDR3 DNA is TGTGCCAGCAGTACCCGGACAGGGGCGAACACTGAAGCTTTCTTT. It translates to CASSTRTGANTEAFF.

J is TRBJ1-1 and V is TRBV10-3; D remains unclear. Germline V lookup: CDR1 ENHRY, CDR2 SYGVKD. This CDR3 comprises 11 residues. Trimming removed 10 bases at V and 7 bases at J, with 13 bases between. The CDR3, as DNA: TGTGCCACCATATGGCGGGGTGAAGCTTTCTTT. Amino acid sequence: CATIWRGEAFF.

V gene TRBV6-1 combines with J gene TRBJ1-1, with D perhaps TRBD1 (6 bases). Germline assignment: CDR1 MNHNS and CDR2 SASEGT. Trimming took off 3 bases at V and 6 bases at J, with 14 bases between the two ends. The CDR3 length is 14 residues. The CDR3 loop reads CASSDTGFGAEAFF. The CDR3 coding sequence is TGTGCCAGCAGTGACACAGGGTTCGGGGCTGAAGCTTTCTTT.

This clone was found a few times. This rearrangement joins TRBV10-3 to TRBJ1-1; no clear D gene. Between the trimmed V and J ends, which lost 4 bases and 1 base, there was a span of 10 bases. The germline V gene encodes CDR1 ENHRY and CDR2 SYGVKD. CDR3 length: 14 residues. The CDR3 protein is CAISGPGENTEAFF. Here the CDR3 DNA reads TGTGCCATCAGTGGGCCTGGTGAGAACACTGAAGCTTTCTTT.

This clone is categorized as large. This same CDR3 is encoded by further DNA sequences in the sample. The DNA for the CDR3 is TGTGCCAGCAGTTACTCGCCAGGGTTGAACACTGAAGCTTTCTTT. This translates into CASSYSPGLNTEAFF. The chain joins TRBV6-6 to TRBJ1-1; perhaps TRBD1 as D (5 bases). V was pared by 0 bases and J by 0 bases, with 8 bases between. CDR3 length: 15 amino acids. CDR1 MNHNY and CDR2 SVGAGI come from the germline V gene (reference sequence).

This rearrangement joins TRBV5-1 to TRBJ1-1; TRBD1 might be the D (5 bases). The CDR3 covers 15 residues. V lost 5 bases, J lost 2 bases, and 16 bases lay in between. Germline CDR1 and CDR2: SGHRS and YFSETQ. The CDR3 bases are TGCGCCAGCAGACAAGGACTACAGGAAAACACTGAAGCTTTCTTT. Its translation: CASRQGLQENTEAFF.

V is TRBV6-5 and J is TRBJ2-7, with D unresolved. The CDR3 loop spans 11 amino acids. Germline loops: CDR1 MNHEY, CDR2 SVGAGI. The V gene lost 4 bases and the J gene lost 5 bases, with 6 bases spanning the gap. CDR3 in amino acids: CASSFIHEQYF. The CDR3 DNA sequence: TGTGCCAGCAGTTTTATCCACGAGCAGTACTTC.

This clone showed up just a few times. V and J are TRBV7-9 and TRBJ1-1; D gene unclear. Germline V lookup: CDR1 SEHNR, CDR2 FQNEAQ (reference sequence). CDR3 size: 12 residues. The V end lost 8 bases, the J end lost 2 bases, and 9 bases lay between the germline ends. This chain's CDR3 is CASGYSNTEAFF. CDR3 bases: TGTGCCAGCGGGTACAGTAACACTGAAGCTTTCTTT.

J is TRBJ2-7 and V is TRBV7-6; D possibly corresponds to TRBD2 (6 bases). The CDR3 runs 14 residues. Trimming left V 4 bases short and J 5 bases short, with 15 bases between. The germline V gene encodes CDR1 SGHVS and CDR2 FNYEAQ. The CDR3 sequence is CASSSLREEDEQYF. Here the CDR3 DNA reads TGTGCCAGCAGCTCCCTCAGGGAGGAAGACGAGCAGTACTTC. The full variable domain, its missing parts supplied by reference TRBV7-6 and TRBJ2-7, is GAGVSQSPRYKVTKRGQDVALRCDPISGHVSLYWYRQALGQGPEFLTYFNYEAQQDKSGLPNDRFSAERPEGSISTLTIQRTEQRDSAMYRCASSSLREEDEQYFGPGTRLTVT.

The table lists this clone with a count of one. J is TRBJ1-2 and V is TRBV27; maybe TRBD1 (6 bases). CDR1 and CDR2 from the germline V gene are MNHEY and SMNVEV (reference sequence). Trimming cost V 2 bases and J 6 bases, with 13 bases left between them. CDR3 length equals 14 residues. CDR3 in DNA: TGTGCCAGCAGTTTAGCCTACAGGGCTGATGGCTACACCTTC. Its protein is CASSLAYRADGYTF.

V usage is TRBV5-4 and J usage is TRBJ2-2; TRBD2 matches 13 bases. The germline gives CDR1 SGHNT, CDR2 YYREEE (reference sequence). Trimming took 4 bases from V and 3 from J; bases not matched to a gene: 3. This CDR3 is built from 16 residues. The CDR3 bases are TGTGCCAGCAGCCTGACTAGCGGGGGGTACACCGGGGAGCTGTTTTTT. As protein: CASSLTSGGYTGELFF.

This sequence joins TRBV4-2 and TRBJ2-1; 11 positions match TRBD2. V dropped 0 bases and J dropped 4; count of bases not matched to a gene: 2. Germline V gives CDR1 LGHNA, CDR2 YNFKEQ. This CDR3 spans 16 amino acids. DNA of the CDR3: TGTGCCAGCAGCCAAGAGACTAGCGGGGCGTACAATGAGCAGTTCTTC. It specifies CASSQETSGAYNEQFF.

The rearrangement uses TRBV5-1 and TRBJ1-1; 9 bases are shared with TRBD1. The length of the CDR3 is 16 residues. CDR1 SGHRS and CDR2 YFSETQ come from the germline V gene. V gave up 4 bases and J gave up 5 bases; unmatched junction bases: 12. CDR3 region: CASSAEPGQGWTEAFF. CDR3 nucleotides: TGCGCCAGCAGCGCCGAACCGGGACAGGGCTGGACTGAAGCTTTCTTT.

This chain links TRBV9 with TRBJ2-7; D gene unclear. This CDR3 spans 15 amino acids. The germline CDR1 and CDR2 sequences are SGDLS and YYNGEE. V lost 0 bases, J lost 4 bases, and 14 bases lay in between. CDR3 in amino acids: CASSVEQSPKYEQYF. In nucleotides, the CDR3 is TGTGCCAGCAGCGTAGAGCAATCCCCAAAATACGAGCAGTACTTC.